This TCR beta chain stems from a study of T cell repertoires in cytomegalovirus infection. TCRdb ran MiXCR on the reads and lists one entry per CDR3 protein. The repertoire holds some 600,000 distinct CDR3 sequences, with 20% to 25% as singletons. Unmatched junction bases numbered 14, after V lost 4 bases and J lost 8 bases. Germline V CDR1 and CDR2: SGHTA, FQGNSA. CDR3 length: 16 amino acids. This clonotype was observed at least ten times. The sequencing input was CD8+ T cells from PBMCs. This chain links TRBV7-2 with TRBJ2-1; 7 nucleotides match TRBD2. The clonotype originates from a human donor in good health (CMV status not recorded). Some clones in this sample may be carry-over from other donors' samples. CDR3 DNA: TGTGCCAGCAGCTCAGGAACAGCGGGAAATTGGGATGAGCAGTTCTTC. Translation gives CASSSGTAGNWDEQFF.